Below are 28 T cell receptor beta chains sequenced from a single sample in a study of identical twins (TCRdb year 2016). The library was made by 5' RACE. Sequencing took place on an Illumina HiSeq 2000. TCRdb redid the processing of the public reads, applying fastp at Q25 and MiXCR, and retained in-frame beta chains. Each entry merges the rows of one CDR3 protein and shows their most common DNA and genes. The sample table holds 1,800,000 or so distinct CDR3 sequences, of which under 35% were seen once. Approximately 0.25% of the sample belongs to the ten largest clones. The sample consisted of cord blood. Receptors originate from a newborn girl in good health.

This clonotype appeared a few times. The chain combines TRBV21-1 with TRBJ1-5. TRBV21-1 is termed a pseudogene. The CDR3 contains 14 residues. CDR3: CASSKKGIDQPQHF. In nucleotides, the CDR3 is TGTGCCAGCAGCAAAAAAGGGATCGATCAGCCCCAGCATTTT.

The chain has TRBV20-1 and TRBJ1-6; D may be TRBD1 (5 bases). The germline V gene encodes CDR1 DFQATT and CDR2 SNEGSKA (reference sequence). Trimming removed 0 bases at V and 0 bases at J, with 15 bases between. The CDR3 contains 18 residues. The CDR3 loop is CSAREGGRSSSYNSPLHF. For the CDR3, the DNA is TGCAGTGCTAGAGAGGGGGGGAGGTCCAGCTCCTATAATTCACCCCTCCACTTT.

The V and J genes are TRBV12-3 or TRBV12-4 and TRBJ1-1; D is ambiguous. Trimming left V 2 bases short and J 7 bases short, with 14 bases between. This CDR3 region has 14 residues. CDR3 nucleotides: TGTGCCAGCAGTTTAATTAGGGCAAAGGGTGAAGCTTTCTTT. It is translated as CASSLIRAKGEAFF.

The J gene is TRBJ1-5, the V gene TRBV20-1; TRBD1 is a possible D gene (5 bases). This CDR3 comprises 15 residues. Per the germline V gene, CDR1 is DFQATT and CDR2 is SNEGSKA (reference sequence). V dropped 3 bases and J dropped 3 bases, with 15 bases sitting between them. The CDR3 loop reads CSASKAGIFNQPQHF. DNA of the CDR3: TGCAGTGCTAGTAAAGCAGGGATATTCAATCAGCCCCAGCATTTT.

The chain joins TRBV24-1 to TRBJ2-1, with no clear D. CDR1 is KGHDR, CDR2 SFDVKD, per germline. This CDR3 spans 12 amino acids. Trimming shortened V by 4 bases and J by 4 bases, and 4 bases separated the two germline ends. The CDR3 sequence is CATSDPYNEQFF. DNA of the CDR3: TGTGCCACCAGTGACCCGTACAATGAGCAGTTCTTC.

V is TRBV2 and J is TRBJ2-2, with D possibly matching TRBD1 (6 bases). Germline V gene lookup returns CDR1 SNHLY and CDR2 FYNNEI. The CDR3 is 13 residues long. Trimming removed 8 bases at V and 6 bases at J, with 13 bases between. The CDR3 sequence is CASGQRLAGELFF. DNA of the CDR3: TGTGCCAGCGGACAGAGGTTGGCCGGGGAGCTGTTTTTT.

The V and J genes are TRBV2 and TRBJ1-6, with D perhaps matching TRBD1 (6 bases). CDR3 length: 17 residues. CDR1 and CDR2 (germline): SNHLY, FYNNEI. The V and J ends lost 3 bases and 5 bases respectively, with 17 bases between them. The CDR3 region has the DNA TGTGCCAGCAGTGAGTGGCAGGGGATTAGCCATAATTCACCCCTCCACTTT. The encoded protein is CASSEWQGISHNSPLHF.

This clonotype was recorded a few times. V is TRBV6-2 or TRBV6-3 and J is TRBJ2-7, with D possibly being TRBD2 (6 bases). Trimming pared 10 bases from V and 2 bases from J, leaving 21 bases between. The CDR3 runs to 15 residues. Germline loops: CDR1 MNHEY, CDR2 SVGEGT. DNA of the CDR3: TGTGCCACCTGGCGGAGGGGTCTTTGGGCCTACGAGCAGTACTTC. Its translation: CATWRRGLWAYEQYF.

For this clonotype: A read error may explain this, as a much larger clone is one base away. The chain carries TRBV29-1 and TRBJ2-5, with D tentatively TRBD1 (6 bases). The germline gives CDR1 SQVTM, CDR2 ANQGSEA. V lost 7 bases and J lost 11, with 29 bases in between. The CDR3 covers 15 residues. CDR3 in DNA: TGCAGCGCCATTCACAGGGTCGAGCGCCCCAATGAGCAGTACTTC. This translates into CSAIHRVERPNEQYF.

In this sample, this clonotype turned up a few times. The rearrangement uses TRBV27 and TRBJ2-7; 10 nucleotides match TRBD2. The CDR3 covers 15 residues. V shed 5 bases and J 1 base; nucleotides not matched to a gene: 5. Germline V gene lookup returns CDR1 MNHEY and CDR2 SMNVEV (reference sequence). The CDR3 sequence is CASSPQTSGSYEQYF. CDR3 nucleotides: TGTGCCAGCAGTCCGCAGACTAGCGGGTCCTACGAGCAGTACTTC.

The chain carries TRBV3-1 and TRBJ2-5, with no clear D. The CDR3 covers 16 residues. The germline V and J ends were trimmed by 1 base and 0 bases, with 12 bases remaining between them. The germline gives CDR1 LGHDT, CDR2 YNNKEL (reference sequence). CDR3 bases: TGTGCCAGCAGCCAAGTCCCCCGACTGGACCAAGAGACCCAGTACTTC. It is translated as CASSQVPRLDQETQYF.

The chain couples TRBV29-1 to TRBJ2-2; possible D gene TRBD1, 5 bases. There are 16 residues in the CDR3. The germline V gene encodes CDR1 SQVTM and CDR2 ANQGSEA. The V end was cut by 2 bases, the J end by 2 bases, with 15 bases between. The chain's CDR3 is CSVENGQGLNTGELFF. CDR3 bases: TGCAGCGTTGAAAACGGGCAGGGCCTAAACACCGGGGAGCTGTTTTTT.

This sequence joins TRBV9 and TRBJ2-5; TRBD2 matches 8 bases. Germline lookup yields CDR1 SGDLS and CDR2 YYNGEE. V dropped 0 bases and J dropped 11; count of bases not matched to a gene: 15. The CDR3 is 16 residues long. The CDR3 loop is CASSVAGSGTYNEQYF. Here the CDR3 DNA reads TGTGCCAGCAGCGTAGCCGGTAGCGGGACCTACAATGAGCAGTACTTC.

With regard to this clonotype: The germline gene is not matched at one end of the junction; a read error may be the cause. The chain is built from TRBV12-3 or TRBV12-4 and TRBJ2-5; unclear D gene. The CDR3 consists of 13 residues. CDR3 DNA sequence: TGTGCCAGCAATGATGGATCACAAGAGACCCAGTATTTC. Encoded protein: CASNDGSQETQYF.

V is TRBV4-1 and J is TRBJ1-1, with 9 bases lining up with TRBD1. The CDR3 loop spans 14 amino acids. Germline V CDR1 and CDR2: MGHRA, YSYEKL. V lost 1 base, J lost 6 bases, and 3 bases stayed unmatched. The CDR3, as DNA: TGCGCCAGCAGCCAAGCACAGGGGGCCCCTGAAGCTTTCTTT. Amino acids: CASSQAQGAPEAFF.

The chain couples TRBV3-1 to TRBJ2-1; TRBD2 might be the D (5 bases). Trimming shortened V by 2 bases and J by 0 bases, and 23 bases separated the two germline ends. CDR1 is LGHDT, CDR2 YNNKEL, per germline (reference sequence). This CDR3 has 20 residues. DNA for the CDR3: TGTGCCAGCAGCCAAACGTTTGGGAAATTGAGCGGACGCTCCTACAATGAGCAGTTCTTC. Amino acid sequence: CASSQTFGKLSGRSYNEQFF.

This clonotype was counted a few times. The chain links TRBV10-3 to TRBJ1-5, with unresolved D. The CDR3 consists of 14 residues. Deletions cut 8 bases from V and 0 bases from J, with 11 bases between. The V gene's germline CDR1 is ENHRY and CDR2 SYGVKD. CDR3 loop: CAIGWVNSNQPQHF. The CDR3 bases are TGTGCCATCGGCTGGGTAAATAGCAATCAGCCCCAGCATTTT.

In DNA, the CDR3 is TGCAGTGCTAGAGATCTACCAGGGCATGGCTACACCTTC. Its protein product is CSARDLPGHGYTF. V usage is TRBV20-1 and J usage is TRBJ1-2; TRBD1 is a possible D gene (5 bases). Between the trimmed V and J ends, which lost 0 bases and 6 bases, there was a span of 11 bases. The CDR3 spans 13 residues. The germline V gene encodes CDR1 DFQATT and CDR2 SNEGSKA (reference sequence).

The table lists this clonotype with many counts. This sequence joins TRBV29-1 and TRBJ2-7; possibly TRBD1 for D (6 bases). The CDR3 covers 14 residues. V was shortened by 6 bases and J by 5 bases, with 20 bases between the two germline ends. CDR1 is SQVTM, CDR2 ANQGSEA, per germline. As DNA, the CDR3 is TGCAGCGTGGTAATCATCCTGGACAGCCACGAGCAGTACTTC. Translated: CSVVIILDSHEQYF.

The V call is TRBV7-9, the J call TRBJ2-1, with D possibly TRBD1 on 5 matching bases. There are 16 residues in the CDR3. V lost 7 bases and J lost 0, with 16 bases in between. Germline-derived CDR1 and CDR2 are SEHNR and FQNEAQ (reference sequence). CDR3 sequence (DNA): TGTGCCAGCAATCTCCGTTGGGGCAGCTCCTACAATGAGCAGTTCTTC. Amino acid sequence: CASNLRWGSSYNEQFF.

This clonotype was observed a handful of times. CDR3 in amino acids: CAIRNRRDRLGGYNEQFF. The DNA of the CDR3 is TGTGCCATCAGGAACCGCCGGGACAGGTTGGGGGGCTACAATGAGCAGTTCTTC. The chain links TRBV10-3 to TRBJ2-1; TRBD1 agrees at 8 bases. J was trimmed by 3 bases and V by 6 bases; bases with no gene match: 16. From germline, CDR1 is ENHRY and CDR2 SYGVKD. This CDR3 comprises 18 residues.

This CDR3 reads CASSDGTLEVDQPQHF. CDR3 coding DNA: TGCGCCAGCAGTGACGGGACGCTGGAGGTTGATCAGCCCCAGCATTTT. This chain links TRBV10-2 with TRBJ1-5, with D possibly TRBD1 on 5 matching bases. V was shortened by 3 bases and J by 5 bases, with 17 bases between the two germline ends. The CDR3 totals 16 residues. Germline-derived CDR1 and CDR2 are WSHSY and SAAADI.

The V gene is TRBV28, the J gene TRBJ2-4; D may be TRBD2 (5 bases). The CDR3 consists of 15 residues. V shed 4 bases and J shed 15 bases, with 25 bases lying between them. The germline V gene encodes CDR1 MDHEN and CDR2 SYDVKM. The CDR3 spells CASSSYWTAQETRYF. CDR3 nucleotides: TGTGCCAGCAGTTCCTACTGGACTGCCCAAGAGACCCGGTACTTC.

This clonotype was counted between two and nine times. The chain combines TRBV25-1 with TRBJ2-7; TRBD1 is a possible D gene (5 bases). The CDR3 sequence is 14 residues long. With 1 base removed from V and 1 base from J, the gap between germline ends came to 8 bases. Looked up from germline, CDR1 is MGHDK and CDR2 is SYGVNS. CDR3 DNA sequence: TGTGCCAGCAGTGAATTTGGACATTCCTACGAGCAGTACTTC. Its translation: CASSEFGHSYEQYF.

The CDR3 sequence: CSAPTPYRGPGNTEAFF. Here the CDR3 DNA reads TGCAGTGCCCCGACGCCCTACAGGGGGCCTGGCAACACTGAAGCTTTCTTT. The chain uses TRBV20-1 and TRBJ1-1, with 9 bases lining up with TRBD1. The CDR3 totals 17 residues. The V and J ends lost 6 bases and 2 bases, in that order; junction bases with no gene match: 16. Germline CDR1 and CDR2: DFQATT and SNEGSKA (reference sequence).

The genes are TRBV20-1 and TRBJ2-1; TRBD2 matches 16 bases. The CDR3 contains 18 residues. The germline gives CDR1 DFQATT, CDR2 SNEGSKA (reference sequence). The trim removed 4 bases at V and 8 bases at J, leaving 14 bases unmatched. CDR3 protein: CSATAGTSGRAHSDEQFF. CDR3 nucleotide sequence: TGCAGTGCTACGGCCGGGACTAGCGGGAGGGCCCATAGCGATGAGCAGTTCTTC.

This clonotype occurred a few times. The V and J genes are TRBV6-5 and TRBJ2-3, with D possibly being TRBD2 (6 bases). The CDR3 consists of 14 residues. The V gene lost 6 bases and the J gene lost 4 bases, with 14 bases spanning the gap. Per the germline V gene, CDR1 is MNHEY and CDR2 is SVGAGI. This CDR3 reads CASRGFSGADTQYF. As DNA, the CDR3 is TGTGCCAGCAGGGGGTTTTCGGGGGCAGATACGCAGTATTTT.

The rearrangement links TRBV2 to TRBJ1-5, with D unclear. This CDR3 has 14 amino acids. Per the germline V gene, CDR1 is SNHLY and CDR2 is FYNNEI. Trimming shortened V by 6 bases and J by 2 bases, and 11 bases separated the two germline ends. Here the CDR3 DNA reads TGTGCCAGCAGGTACGGAGAGGGCAATCAGCCCCAGCATTTT. It specifies CASRYGEGNQPQHF.